Listed below are T cell receptor beta chains from one sample, sequenced in a study of blood T cell repertoires in COVID-19. The data were produced by immunoSEQ multiplex PCR, yet TCRdb's version contains in-frame clones alone and is incomplete. The data hold approximately 120,000 clones, with 60% to 85% observed a single time. Input material: peripheral blood. The source of these receptors is a human donor in a cohort sampled during active or convalescent COVID-19. Both conserved end residues are part of each CDR3. A D gene is named only where the DNA matches it firmly. Rows give clone size only sometimes, using once, few, many, or a class for an expanded clone.

>TRBJ1-1|.|TRBV4-1|.
CASRPQGNTEAFF
TGCGCCAGCAGACCGCAGGGGAACACTGAAGCTTTCTTT
>TRBJ1-1|.|TRBV6-6|.
CAIGTPNTEAFF
TGTGCCATCGGGACACCGAACACTGAAGCTTTCTTT
>TRBJ1-1|.|TRBV27|.
CASIGRIQGWNTEAFF
TGTGCCAGCATCGGACGGATACAGGGATGGAACACTGAAGCTTTCTTT
>TRBJ1-2|few|TRBV4-3|.
CASSQDWRVYDGYTF
TGCGCCAGCAGCCAAGATTGGAGGGTTTACGATGGCTACACCTTC
>TRBJ2-7|few|TRBV3-1/TRBV3-2|.
CASSPRPFGQGTYEQYF
TGTGCCAGCAGCCCCCGACCTTTTGGGCAGGGCACCTACGAGCAGTACTTC
>TRBJ2-1|.|TRBV4-1|.
CASSQDQGRRNEQFF
TGCGCCAGCAGCCAAGATCAGGGCCGTCGAAATGAGCAGTTCTTC
>TRBJ1-6|few|TRBV2|TRBD1
CASREDRVDNSPLHF
TGTGCCAGCAGGGAGGACAGGGTTGACAATTCACCCCTCCACTTT
>TRBJ2-1|.|TRBV4-3|.
CASSQDGGLAEQFF
TGCGCCAGCAGCCAAGATGGGGGGTTAGCGGAGCAGTTCTTC
>TRBJ1-1|.|TRBV4-3|.
CASSQDRNFNTEAFF
TGCGCCAGCAGCCAAGACAGGAACTTTAACACTGAAGCTTTCTTT
>TRBJ2-2|.|TRBV18|TRBD1
CASSPRQGDPGELFF
TGTGCCAGCTCACCGAGGCAGGGGGACCCCGGGGAGCTGTTTTTT
>TRBJ2-7|.|TRBV29-1|TRBD1
CSAWTGNFVEQYF
TGCAGCGCCTGGACAGGGAATTTCGTCGAGCAGTACTTC
>TRBJ1-2|.|TRBV5-1|.
CASSWATDSNYGYTF
TGCGCCAGCAGCTGGGCGACGGACTCCAACTATGGCTACACCTTC
>TRBJ2-2|few|TRBV7-3|TRBD2
CASSRTSGRPNTGELFF
TGTGCCAGCAGCAGGACTAGCGGGAGGCCGAACACCGGGGAGCTGTTTTTT
>TRBJ2-7|.|TRBV10-1|TRBD1
CASRPNNRDRVLKPFYEQYF
TGCGCCAGCAGACCAAATAACCGGGACAGGGTCTTAAAACCTTTCTACGAGCAGTACTTC
>TRBJ2-3|.|TRBV7-2|TRBD2
CASSLGRGTTDTQYF
TGTGCCAGCAGCTTAGGGCGGGGGACCACAGATACGCAGTATTTT
>TRBJ1-5|.|TRBV2|TRBD1
CASSYRGFSNQPQHF
TGTGCCAGCAGTTACAGGGGTTTTAGCAATCAGCCCCAGCATTTT
>TRBJ2-7|.|TRBV2|TRBD2
CASKSAGGAYEQYF
TGTGCCAGCAAGTCAGCGGGAGGTGCCTACGAGCAGTACTTC
>TRBJ2-5|.|TRBV19|TRBD2
CASSLGERGLQETQYF
TGTGCCAGTAGTCTCGGGGAGCGGGGGTTACAAGAGACCCAGTACTTC
>TRBJ2-1|.|TRBV5-1|.
CASNLGWGTNNEQFF
TGCGCCAGCAACCTGGGGTGGGGGACAAACAATGAGCAGTTCTTC
>TRBJ1-1|.|TRBV18|TRBD1
CASSPDRGSTEAFF
TGTGCCAGCTCACCAGACAGGGGGAGCACTGAAGCTTTCTTT
>TRBJ2-3|.|TRBV7-6|.
CASSFPGGSDTQYF
TGTGCCAGCAGCTTCCCGGGTGGTTCAGATACGCAGTATTTT
>TRBJ1-2|.|TRBV6-6|TRBD1
CASSSGQGSYTF
TGTGCCAGCAGTTCGGGACAGGGCAGCTACACCTTC
>TRBJ1-1|once|TRBV28|.
CASSDRDMVEAFF
TGTGCCAGCAGTGACCGGGACATGGTGGAAGCTTTCTTT
>TRBJ1-2|many|TRBV28|TRBD1
CASTWTGATNYGYTF
TGTGCCAGCACCTGGACAGGGGCAACTAACTATGGCTACACCTTC
>TRBJ1-1|.|TRBV28|.
CASSLPTGWAFF
TGTGCCAGCAGTTTGCCGACAGGTTGGGCTTTCTTT
>TRBJ2-5|once|TRBV5-5|TRBD2
CASSGFRLAGVGETQYF
TGTGCCAGCAGTGGCTTTAGACTAGCGGGAGTTGGAGAGACCCAGTACTTC
>TRBJ2-1|.|TRBV10-3|TRBD2
CAISVSLAGGSYNEQFF
TGTGCCATCAGTGTCTCACTAGCGGGGGGCTCCTACAATGAGCAGTTCTTC
>TRBJ1-2|.|TRBV7-8|.
CASSLWRQGGDGYTF
TGTGCCAGCAGCCTATGGCGGCAGGGCGGGGATGGCTACACCTTC
>TRBJ2-5|.|TRBV7-2|TRBD2
CASSSALGSGGALAETQYF
TGTGCCAGCAGCTCCGCGCTTGGTAGCGGGGGGGCCTTGGCGGAGACCCAGTACTTC
>TRBJ2-2|.|TRBV27|.
CASSRGPSPGELFF
TGTGCCAGCAGTCGCGGCCCTAGTCCCGGGGAGCTGTTTTTT
>TRBJ1-2|few|TRBV7-2|TRBD1
CASSPGQGYGYTF
TGTGCCAGCAGCCCGGGACAGGGATATGGCTACACCTTC
>TRBJ2-7|.|TRBV10-3|TRBD2
CAIGGGTHEQYF
TGTGCCATCGGGGGAGGGACGCACGAGCAGTACTTC
>TRBJ2-7|.|TRBV9|TRBD2
CASSVAPGGYEQYF
TGTGCCAGCAGCGTAGCTCCGGGGGGCTACGAGCAGTACTTC
>TRBJ1-4|.|TRBV3-1/TRBV3-2|.
CASSQKSGTLSNEKLFF
TGTGCCAGCAGCCAAAAATCCGGGACACTGTCGAATGAAAAACTGTTTTTT